This TCR beta chain was identified in a study of blood T cell repertoires in COVID-19. Overall study context: The United States, Italy and Spain provided the acute and convalescent COVID-19 samples. T cells, B-cell-depleted T cells, or PBMCs supplied cDNA or gDNA.

In the study's own analysis: The assay estimated nucleated cells by amplifying reference gene primers. Measured with immunoSEQ multiplex PCR; TCRdb has only the in-frame clones, and not every one. V, J and clone size derive from that table, while D and trimming were established from the DNA sequence. The top ten hold 15% to 20% of the sample, which has 75,000 to 80,000 clones, 65% to 90% seen once. The CDR3 contains 16 residues. Trimming removed 4 bases at V and 4 bases at J, with 18 bases between. Germline CDR1 is SGHKS and CDR2 is YYEKEE (reference sequence). This sequence was found in a human donor in a cohort sampled during active COVID-19. Sequenced material: peripheral blood. The V call is TRBV5-5, the J call TRBJ1-3, with D possibly being TRBD1 (6 bases). The CDR3 is CASSRQGGALGNTIYF. CDR3 nucleotide sequence: TGTGCCAGCAGCCGTCAAGGGGGGGCACTGGGAAACACCATATATTTT. Full variable domain (rest looked up from reference TRBV5-5 and TRBJ1-3): DAGVTQSPTHLIKTRGQQVTLRCSPISGHKSVSWYQQVLGQGPQFIFQYYEKEERGRGNFPDRFSARQFPNYSSELNVNALLLGDSALYLCASSRQGGALGNTIYFGEGSWLTVV.